This is a list of T cell receptor beta chains from one sample in a study of T cell changes during pregnancy in multiple sclerosis. Libraries were prepared by immunoSEQ multiplex PCR; TCRdb keeps only in-frame clonotypes and omits some of them. This repertoire shows around 26,000 clones, around nine tenths found once; its top ten account for 0.45% to 0.7%. The source material was CD4+ T cells from peripheral blood mononuclear cells, sampled in the first trimester of pregnancy. These TCRs come from a female donor in good health, enrolled as a control in a pregnancy study. Each CDR3 is given with its conserved first and last residue. D genes are given only for firm matches. Only part of the rows carry a size: once, few, many, or a class if the clone is expanded.

j_call clone_size v_call d_call cdr3_nt cdr3_aa
TRBJ2-1 . TRBV7-2 . TGTGCCAGCAGCCTCCGAGCGAATTCCCGGGGCAATGAGCAGTTCTTC CASSLRANSRGNEQFF
TRBJ2-2 . TRBV7-8 TRBD2 TGTGCCAGCAGCTTAATTCTGGGACTAGCGAGCACCGGGGAGCTGTTTTTT CASSLILGLASTGELFF
TRBJ1-2 . TRBV6-5 . TGTGCCAGCACCTACAGGATGAGTGGTGGCTACACCTTC CASTYRMSGGYTF
TRBJ2-7 . TRBV30 TRBD2 TGTGCCTGGAGCCTAAAGGATCGCGGGGGAGGCGAGCAGTACTTC CAWSLKDRGGGEQYF
TRBJ2-7 . TRBV6-5 . TGTGCCAGCAGTTCCCTAGGACGCGGGACAGCCTACGAGCAGTACTTC CASSSLGRGTAYEQYF
TRBJ1-2 . TRBV6-1 TRBD1 TGTGCCAGCAGTGAGACAGGGTACTATGGCTACACCTTC CASSETGYYGYTF
TRBJ1-4 . TRBV7-9 TRBD1 TGTGCCAGCAGCCCCGAGAGCGGAGGAACGGGGACAGATGAAAAACTGTTTTTT CASSPESGGTGTDEKLFF
TRBJ2-3 . TRBV5-5 TRBD2 TGTGCCAGCAGCTACCCCCCTAGCGGGGGGCTGTCGGATACGCAGTATTTT CASSYPPSGGLSDTQYF
TRBJ2-7 once TRBV2 . TGTGCCAGCAGGGGGGGAATCTCCTACGAGCAGTACTTC CASRGGISYEQYF
TRBJ1-1 . TRBV6-1 . TGTGCCAGCAGTGAAGCCCCTTTAGACAGCCTGGTGGCTTTCTTT CASSEAPLDSLVAFF
TRBJ1-2 . TRBV6-6 . TGTGCCAGCAGCCATAACAGGGATGGGGGCTACACCTTC CASSHNRDGGYTF
TRBJ2-5 . TRBV28 TRBD1 TGTGCCAGCAGTTTACGCCCGGGACAGGGGATCGGGACCCAGTACTTC CASSLRPGQGIGTQYF
TRBJ2-5 . TRBV5-4 TRBD2 TGTGCCACCCGGGGGTTGGCTAGCGGGGGGGCTTCGTACCAAGAGACCCAGTACTTC CATRGLASGGASYQETQYF
TRBJ1-1 once TRBV5-1 . TGCGCCAGCAGCACTCAGGTAATGAACACTGAAGCTTTCTTT CASSTQVMNTEAFF
TRBJ2-1 . TRBV19 TRBD2 TGTGCCAGTAGTACTCGGGTCGGGGGGGCGGAGGAGCAGTTCTTC CASSTRVGGAEEQFF
TRBJ2-6 . TRBV4-3 . TGCGCCAGCAGCCAACTACAGACGGCCTCTGGGGCCAACGTCCTGACTTTC CASSQLQTASGANVLTF
TRBJ2-6 . TRBV19 . TGTGCCAGTAGTATATTGGGGAGCTCTGGGGCCAACGTCCTGACTTTC CASSILGSSGANVLTF
TRBJ2-7 . TRBV9 TRBD1 TGTGCCAGCAGACCGGGACAGGGAATATACGAGCAGTACTTC CASRPGQGIYEQYF
TRBJ1-5 . TRBV7-2 . TGTGCCAGCAGCTTAGATTCAGGGGGCAATCAGCCCCAGCATTTT CASSLDSGGNQPQHF
TRBJ2-1 . TRBV6-8 . TGTGCCAGCAGCCACTCGCAGCGACTCTCCTACAATGAGCAGTTCTTC CASSHSQRLSYNEQFF
TRBJ1-5 . TRBV7-2 . TGTGCCAGCAGCTTAGTAGTTGTCAATCAGCCCCAGCATTTT CASSLVVVNQPQHF
TRBJ2-2 few TRBV27 TRBD2 TGTGCCAGCAGTCCCGGACTAGCGGGAACCGGGGAGCTGTTTTTT CASSPGLAGTGELFF